The 17 T cell receptor beta chains below all came from one sample that was sequenced in a study of human T cells and chemical hapten exposure. Indicated time point: patch test 3, about 24 weeks after DPC sensitization. Treatment specified: therapeutic diphenylcyclopropenone sensitization with weekly scalp DPC. TCRdb re-called the RACE reads through MiXCR, storing one row per CDR3 protein. The sample lists 75,000 to 90,000 distinct CDR3 sequences, approximately 11% seen once, with about 4% in the top ten. This specimen consisted of whole blood, obtained in connection with sensitization to the hapten diphenylcyclopropenone (DPC). These receptor sequences come from a woman aged 45-65 years with alopecia areata. Some clones in this sample may be carry-over from other donors' samples.

The chain links TRBV30 to TRBJ2-7; TRBD2 matches at 7 bases. The CDR3 length is 12 residues. V lost 3 bases and J lost 12; bases outside the gene matches: 11. Germline assignment: CDR1 GTSNPN and CDR2 SVGIG (reference sequence). The CDR3 DNA is TGTGCCTGGAGCGGGGGGAATTCTAGCAGGTACTTC. Residues: CAWSGGNSSRYF.

This clonotype came up many times. The V call is TRBV7-3, the J call TRBJ2-1, with D tentatively TRBD1 or TRBD2 (5 bases each). Germline CDR1 and CDR2: SGHTA and FQGTGA. With 4 bases removed from V and 9 bases from J, the gap between germline ends came to 22 bases. CDR3 length: 16 residues. CDR3 sequence (DNA): TGTGCCAGCAGCTCCCCTACTAGGGGTCCGCGGAGTGAGCAGTTCTTC. Its translation is CASSSPTRGPRSEQFF.

This chain links TRBV29-1 with TRBJ2-1, with D possibly matching TRBD2 (5 bases). Germline lookup yields CDR1 SQVTM and CDR2 ANQGSEA. Trimming took off 5 bases at V and 0 bases at J, with 11 bases between the two ends. There are 14 residues in the CDR3. DNA of the CDR3: TGCAGCGTTCAAGCGGCCCCCTCCTACAATGAGCAGTTCTTC. This codes for CSVQAAPSYNEQFF.

There are a few counts of this clonotype. The rearrangement links TRBV7-2 to TRBJ1-5; 7 bases line up with TRBD1. The V gene's germline CDR1 is SGHTA and CDR2 FQGNSA. This CDR3 has 15 residues. J gave up 3 bases and V 3 bases, and 5 bases lay outside the gene matches. DNA of the CDR3: TGTGCCAGCAGCTTCAGAGGGGGCAACAATCAGCCCCAGCATTTT. Translation gives CASSFRGGNNQPQHF.

This clonotype was seen many times. The chain links TRBV2 to TRBJ2-1; 9 bases line up with TRBD2. Germline assignment: CDR1 SNHLY and CDR2 FYNNEI. With V trimmed by 5 bases and J by 4 bases, 6 bases remained unmatched. The CDR3 contains 15 residues. CDR3 nucleotide sequence: TGTGCCAGCAGTTGGCTAGCGGGAAAATACAATGAGCAGTTCTTC. It encodes CASSWLAGKYNEQFF. Combining the CDR3 with reference TRBV2 and TRBJ2-1 gives the whole variable domain EPEVTQTPSHQVTQMGQEVILRCVPISNHLYFYWYRQILGQKVEFLVSFYNNEISEKSEIFDDQFSVERPDGSNFTLKIRSTKLEDSAMYFCASSWLAGKYNEQFFGPGTRLTVL.

Worth noting for this clonotype: This sequence may be a read error, since a much larger clone differs from it by one base. This chain uses TRBV3-1 with TRBJ2-1, with a tentative D call TRBD2 (5 bases). Germline CDR1 and CDR2: LGHDT and YNNKEL (reference sequence). This CDR3 is built from 12 residues. V gave up 0 bases and J gave up 9 bases, with 6 bases separating them. CDR3 region: CASSQEGGEQFF. CDR3 nucleotide sequence: TGTGCCAGCAGCCAAGAAGGAGGTGAGCAGTTCTTC.

In its sample, this clonotype was seen a few times. The rearrangement uses TRBV5-1 and TRBJ2-2; D possibly corresponds to TRBD2 (5 bases). This CDR3 is built from 17 residues. The germline CDR1 and CDR2 sequences are SGHRS and YFSETQ. V lost 0 bases and J lost 4, with 16 bases in between. Here the CDR3 reads CASSLAVGSVTTGELFF. The CDR3 DNA reads TGCGCCAGCAGCTTGGCCGTAGGTAGCGTGACCACCGGGGAGCTGTTTTTT.

In its sample, this clonotype was seen many times. The J gene is TRBJ2-1, the V gene TRBV6-6; tentative D call: TRBD2 (5 bases). The CDR3 loop spans 13 amino acids. Trimming stripped 5 bases from V and 3 bases from J, with 8 bases between. Germline loops: CDR1 MNHNY, CDR2 SVGAGI (reference sequence). CDR3 DNA: TGTGCCAGCAGTATCCGGGACTACAATGAGCAGTTCTTC. This gives the protein CASSIRDYNEQFF.

This clonotype was picked up many times. The J gene is TRBJ2-1, the V gene TRBV12-5; 10 bases fit TRBD1. With 6 bases clipped from V and 4 bases from J, the junction kept 3 bases outside the gene matches. The germline V gene encodes CDR1 LGHNT and CDR2 FRNRAP. The CDR3 is made up of 14 amino acids. For the CDR3, the DNA is TGTGCTAGTGGGACGGGACAGGGGTACAATGAGCAGTTCTTC. This translates into CASGTGQGYNEQFF.

This clonotype was recorded at least ten times. This rearrangement joins TRBV7-2 to TRBJ1-1; 8 positions agree with TRBD1. Germline values: CDR1 SGHTA, CDR2 FQGNSA. The trim removed 5 bases at V and 0 bases at J, leaving 5 bases unmatched. This CDR3 region has 15 residues. DNA for the CDR3: TGTGCCAGCAGCATACGGACAGGGCTGAACACTGAAGCTTTCTTT. This gives the protein CASSIRTGLNTEAFF.

This clonotype occurred a few times. The chain recombines TRBV10-3 with TRBJ1-5, with 12 bases lining up with TRBD1. This CDR3 spans 16 amino acids. V lost 3 bases to trimming and J lost 6 bases; unmatched junction nucleotides: 6. Germline values: CDR1 ENHRY, CDR2 SYGVKD. The CDR3 loop reads CAISDPGTGGGQPQHF. CDR3 bases: TGTGCCATCAGTGATCCCGGGACAGGGGGCGGTCAGCCCCAGCATTTT.

This clonotype was seen many times. The rearrangement joins TRBV5-4 to TRBJ2-7; D is perhaps TRBD2 (6 bases). V was pared by 4 bases and J by 2 bases, with 16 bases between. The CDR3 consists of 15 residues. Per germline, CDR1 SGHNT and CDR2 YYREEE (reference sequence). Written as DNA, the CDR3 is TGTGCCAGCAGCCCTCCGGGACGGGAGACCTACGAGCAGTACTTC. It yields the protein CASSPPGRETYEQYF.

This clonotype was observed a handful of times. This chain joins TRBV23-1 and TRBJ2-6, with no clear D. TRBV23-1 is designated an ORF whose function remains uncertain. Trimming removed 2 bases from V and 1 base from J, with 18 bases in between. The CDR3 covers 19 residues. DNA of the CDR3: TGCGCCAGCAGTCAACCGAAATCCCCGAAAGGGTCTGGGGCCAACGTCCTGACTTTC. It specifies CASSQPKSPKGSGANVLTF.

This clonotype was picked up many times. The chain links TRBV27 to TRBJ2-1; 9 bases map to TRBD1. CDR1 and CDR2 (germline): MNHEY, SMNVEV (reference sequence). This CDR3 is built from 15 residues. The junction had 5 bases not matched to a gene; V was cut back by 8 bases and J by 0 bases. CDR3 DNA: TGTGCCAGCCACACAGGGGGCATCTCCTACAATGAGCAGTTCTTC. As protein: CASHTGGISYNEQFF.

This chain links TRBV6-4 with TRBJ2-1; D remains unclear. The V and J ends lost 4 bases and 7 bases respectively, with 17 bases between them. CDR1 is MRHNA, CDR2 SNTAGT, per germline. The CDR3 is 15 residues long. CDR3 nucleotide sequence: TGTGCCAGCAGTGGAGGAATGGCCGGAAAAAATGAGCAGTTCTTC. This translates into CASSGGMAGKNEQFF.

About this clonotype itself: At one of its ends the junction is not consistent with the germline gene, which may arise from a read error. The chain carries TRBV11-1 and TRBJ1-1; the match to TRBD1 covers 7 bases. The germline V gene encodes CDR1 SGHAT and CDR2 FQDESV (reference sequence). The CDR3 spans 16 residues. The CDR3 sequence: CACSLQAGGSNTEAFF. CDR3 DNA: TGTGCCTGCAGCTTACAGGCAGGGGGATCGAACACTGAAGCTTTCTTT.

The chain is built from TRBV19 and TRBJ1-2; no definite D call. The ends were cut back, 4 bases at V and 6 bases at J, with 6 bases in the middle. The CDR3 totals 11 residues. From germline, CDR1 is LNHDA and CDR2 SQIVND (reference sequence). This CDR3 is CASSTNHGYTF. DNA of the CDR3: TGTGCCAGTAGTACCAACCATGGCTACACCTTC. The complete variable domain, with remaining parts taken from reference TRBV19 and TRBJ1-2, reads DGGITQSPKYLFRKEGQNVTLSCEQNLNHDAMYWYRQDPGQGLRLIYYSQIVNDFQKGDIAEGYSVSREKKESFPLTVTSAQKNPTAFYLCASSTNHGYTFGSGTRLTVV.